Listed below are T cell receptor beta chains from one sample, sequenced in a study of blood T cell repertoires in COVID-19. Some clones are missing from TCRdb's copy, which holds only in-frame ones; the method was immunoSEQ multiplex PCR. Of 260,000 or so clones listed, roughly four fifths are singletons. Sequencing was done on a sample of peripheral blood. All receptors derive from a woman in her seventies with acute or convalescent COVID-19. Each CDR3 is given with its conserved first and last residue. A D gene is named only where the DNA matches it firmly. Expanded clones are given a class, and other clones once, few, many or no size at all.

CDR3aa: CASSLAGTAGNTIYF
CDR3nt: TGTGCCAGCAGCTTAGCGGGGACAGCAGGAAACACCATATATTTT
v_gene: TRBV7-2
j_gene: TRBJ1-3
abundance: few
d_gene: TRBD1

CDR3aa: CASSPGQGRYGYTF
CDR3nt: TGTGCCAGCAGCCCAGGACAGGGGAGGTATGGCTACACCTTC
v_gene: TRBV5-5
j_gene: TRBJ1-2
abundance: -
d_gene: TRBD1

CDR3aa: CASSYSTGPNEKLFF
CDR3nt: TGTGCCAGCAGTTACTCAACAGGACCGAATGAAAAACTGTTTTTT
v_gene: TRBV6-6
j_gene: TRBJ1-4
abundance: -
d_gene: -

CDR3aa: CASSFGGTDSGNTIYF
CDR3nt: TGTGCCAGCAGCTTTGGGGGGACGGATTCTGGAAACACCATATATTTT
v_gene: TRBV7-9
j_gene: TRBJ1-3
abundance: -
d_gene: -

CDR3aa: CASSLAGGGITGELFF
CDR3nt: TGTGCCAGCAGCTTGGCCGGCGGGGGCATCACCGGGGAGCTGTTTTTT
v_gene: TRBV5-5
j_gene: TRBJ2-2
abundance: -
d_gene: -

CDR3aa: CASSPGTGSYEQYF
CDR3nt: TGTGCCAGCAGCCCCGGGACAGGCTCCTACGAGCAGTACTTC
v_gene: TRBV7-2
j_gene: TRBJ2-7
abundance: -
d_gene: TRBD1

CDR3aa: CASSSGDNYGYTF
CDR3nt: TGTGCCAGTAGTTCCGGGGATAACTATGGCTACACCTTC
v_gene: TRBV19
j_gene: TRBJ1-2
abundance: -
d_gene: -

CDR3aa: CASSPRVTQTQGSSGNTIYF
CDR3nt: TGTGCCAGCTCACCACGTGTGACTCAAACTCAGGGGAGCTCTGGAAACACCATATATTTT
v_gene: TRBV18
j_gene: TRBJ1-3
abundance: -
d_gene: -

CDR3aa: CASSGTGLQPQHF
CDR3nt: TGTGCCAGTAGTGGGACAGGGCTGCAGCCCCAGCATTTT
v_gene: TRBV19
j_gene: TRBJ1-5
abundance: -
d_gene: TRBD1

CDR3aa: CASSLGGLTGEKLFF
CDR3nt: TGTGCCAGCAGCTTGGGTGGGTTAACGGGAGAAAAACTGTTTTTT
v_gene: TRBV11-2
j_gene: TRBJ1-4
abundance: once
d_gene: -

CDR3aa: CASSVGQSYEKLFF
CDR3nt: TGTGCCAGCAGCGTAGGACAGTCTTACGAAAAACTGTTTTTT
v_gene: TRBV9
j_gene: TRBJ1-4
abundance: -
d_gene: -

CDR3aa: CASGEGLLAGDLPDTQYF
CDR3nt: TGTGCTAGTGGTGAGGGCCTCCTAGCGGGGGATTTACCAGATACGCAGTATTTT
v_gene: TRBV12-5
j_gene: TRBJ2-3
abundance: few
d_gene: TRBD2

CDR3aa: CASILTGTQPQHF
CDR3nt: TGCGCCAGCATACTGACAGGTACCCAGCCCCAGCATTTT
v_gene: TRBV10-1
j_gene: TRBJ1-5
abundance: -
d_gene: -

CDR3aa: CASSQDEGLTGNGYTF
CDR3nt: TGTGCCAGCAGCCAAGATGAGGGACTGACAGGGAATGGCTACACCTTC
v_gene: TRBV3-1/TRBV3-2
j_gene: TRBJ1-2
abundance: -
d_gene: TRBD1

CDR3aa: CASSLLGRVQGNTIYF
CDR3nt: TGCGCCAGCAGCTTGCTAGGGAGAGTTCAAGGAAACACCATATATTTT
v_gene: TRBV5-1
j_gene: TRBJ1-3
abundance: -
d_gene: -

CDR3aa: CASSYGQGANTGELFF
CDR3nt: TGTGCCAGCAGTTACGGACAGGGGGCGAACACCGGGGAGCTGTTTTTT
v_gene: TRBV6-6
j_gene: TRBJ2-2
abundance: -
d_gene: TRBD1

CDR3aa: CASSLGWQGSTDTQYF
CDR3nt: TGTGCCAGCAGTTTGGGATGGCAGGGCTCCACAGATACGCAGTATTTT
v_gene: TRBV28
j_gene: TRBJ2-3
abundance: -
d_gene: -